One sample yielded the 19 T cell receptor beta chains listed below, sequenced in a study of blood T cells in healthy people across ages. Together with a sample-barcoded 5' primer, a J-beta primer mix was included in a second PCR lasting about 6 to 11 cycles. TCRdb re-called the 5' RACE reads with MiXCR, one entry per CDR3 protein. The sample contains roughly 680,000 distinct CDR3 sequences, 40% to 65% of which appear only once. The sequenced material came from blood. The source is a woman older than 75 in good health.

The DNA for the CDR3 is TGTGCCACCAGCAGAGGGAAGGGGCAGGGGGGGAACTATGGCTACACCTTC. It specifies CATSRGKGQGGNYGYTF. This chain joins TRBV15 and TRBJ1-2, with TRBD1 matching 7 bases. The CDR3 length is 17 residues. Looked up from germline, CDR1 is LNHNV and CDR2 is YYDKDF (reference sequence). V dropped 1 base and J dropped 2; count of bases not matched to a gene: 10.

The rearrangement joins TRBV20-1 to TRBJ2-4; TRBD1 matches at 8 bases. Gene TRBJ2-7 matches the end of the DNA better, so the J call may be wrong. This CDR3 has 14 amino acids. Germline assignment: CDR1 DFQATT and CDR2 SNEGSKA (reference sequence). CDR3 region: CSARDVTGVHEQYF. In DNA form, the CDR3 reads TGCAGTGCTAGAGATGTGACAGGGGTCCACGAGCAGTACTTC.

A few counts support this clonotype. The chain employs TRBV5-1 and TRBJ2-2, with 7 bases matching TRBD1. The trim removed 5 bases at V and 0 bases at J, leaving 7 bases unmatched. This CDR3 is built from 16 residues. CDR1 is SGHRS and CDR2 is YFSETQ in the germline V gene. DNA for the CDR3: TGCGCCAGCAGTCAACCGGACAGGACGAACACCGGGGAGCTGTTTTTT. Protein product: CASSQPDRTNTGELFF.

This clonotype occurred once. The CDR3 DNA sequence: TGTGCCACCAGCAGGACTACGAACATTCAGTACTTC. Its protein is CATSRTTNIQYF. The chain has TRBV15 and TRBJ2-4; TRBD2 might be the D (5 bases). The germline CDR1 and CDR2 sequences are LNHNV and YYDKDF (reference sequence). This CDR3 comprises 12 residues. Trimming shortened V by 3 bases and J by 7 bases, and 7 bases separated the two germline ends.

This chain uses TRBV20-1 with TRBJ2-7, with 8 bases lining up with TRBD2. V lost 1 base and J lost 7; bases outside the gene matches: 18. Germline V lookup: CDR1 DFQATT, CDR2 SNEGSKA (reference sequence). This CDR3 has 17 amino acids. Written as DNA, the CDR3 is TGCAGTGCTAGAGTCGGTTCCACTAGCGGAAGATACAATGAGCAGTACTTC. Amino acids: CSARVGSTSGRYNEQYF.

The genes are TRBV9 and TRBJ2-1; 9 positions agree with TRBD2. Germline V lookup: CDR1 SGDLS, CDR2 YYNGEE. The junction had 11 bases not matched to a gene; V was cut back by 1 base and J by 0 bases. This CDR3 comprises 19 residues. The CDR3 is CASSVKSGSGGSSYNEQFF. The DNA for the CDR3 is TGTGCCAGCAGCGTAAAATCGGGTAGCGGGGGAAGCTCCTACAATGAGCAGTTCTTC.

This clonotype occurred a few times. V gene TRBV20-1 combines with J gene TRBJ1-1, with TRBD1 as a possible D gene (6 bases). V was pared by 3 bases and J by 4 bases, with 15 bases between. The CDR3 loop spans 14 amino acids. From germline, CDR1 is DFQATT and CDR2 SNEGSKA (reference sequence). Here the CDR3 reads CSASSQSGATEAFF. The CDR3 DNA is TGCAGTGCTAGTTCTCAGTCAGGGGCCACTGAAGCTTTCTTT.

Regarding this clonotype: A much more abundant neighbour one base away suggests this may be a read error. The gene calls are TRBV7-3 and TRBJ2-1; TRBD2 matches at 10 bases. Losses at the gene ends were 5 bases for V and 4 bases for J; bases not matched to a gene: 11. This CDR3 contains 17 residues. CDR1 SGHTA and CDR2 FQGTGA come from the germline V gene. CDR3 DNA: TGTGCCAGCAGCACCTCACTAGCAGCGGGGGGGTACAATGAGCAGTTCTTC. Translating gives CASSTSLAAGGYNEQFF.

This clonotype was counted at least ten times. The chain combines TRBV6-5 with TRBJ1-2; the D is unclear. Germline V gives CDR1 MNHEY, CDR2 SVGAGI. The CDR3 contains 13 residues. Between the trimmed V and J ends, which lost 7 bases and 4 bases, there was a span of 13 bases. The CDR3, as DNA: TGTGCCAGCACCCTTGGGCCGGGCTATGGCTACACCTTC. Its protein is CASTLGPGYGYTF.

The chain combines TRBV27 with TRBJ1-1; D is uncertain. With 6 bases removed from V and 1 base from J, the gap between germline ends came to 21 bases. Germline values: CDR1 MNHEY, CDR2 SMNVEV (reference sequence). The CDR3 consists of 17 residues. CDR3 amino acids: CASSPRRVASSNTEAFF. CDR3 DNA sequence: TGTGCCAGCAGCCCGAGGAGGGTAGCTAGTTCGAACACTGAAGCTTTCTTT.

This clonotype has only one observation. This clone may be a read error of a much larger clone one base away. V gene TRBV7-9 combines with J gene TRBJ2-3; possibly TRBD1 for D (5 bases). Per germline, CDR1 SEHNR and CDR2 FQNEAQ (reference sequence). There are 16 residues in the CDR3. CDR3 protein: CASSFQSGKSTDAQYF. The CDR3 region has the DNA TGTGCCAGCAGCTTCCAATCAGGGAAGAGTACAGATGCGCAGTATTTT.

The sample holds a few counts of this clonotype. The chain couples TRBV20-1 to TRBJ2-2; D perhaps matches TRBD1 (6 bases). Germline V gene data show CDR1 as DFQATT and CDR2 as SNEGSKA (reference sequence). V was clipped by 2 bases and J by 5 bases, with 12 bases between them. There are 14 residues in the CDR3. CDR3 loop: CSARRQVSTGELFF. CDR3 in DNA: TGCAGTGCTAGACGACAGGTATCGACCGGGGAGCTGTTTTTT.

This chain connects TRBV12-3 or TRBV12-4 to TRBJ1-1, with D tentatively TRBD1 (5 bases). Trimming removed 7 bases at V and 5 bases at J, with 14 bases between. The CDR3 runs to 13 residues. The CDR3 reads CASNVGGGTEAFF. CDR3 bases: TGTGCCAGCAATGTCGGGGGTGGGACTGAAGCTTTCTTT.

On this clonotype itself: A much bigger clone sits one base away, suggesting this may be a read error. The CDR3 bases are TGTGCCAGCAGCTCCCCGGGACTCGATTACAATGAGCAGTTCTTC. Its protein is CASSSPGLDYNEQFF. V gene TRBV12-3 or TRBV12-4 combines with J gene TRBJ2-1, with D possibly TRBD2 on 6 matching bases. V dropped 6 bases and J dropped 4 bases, with 16 bases sitting between them. The CDR3 covers 15 residues.

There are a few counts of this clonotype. CDR3 DNA sequence: TGTGCCAGCAGTTACCGGCCAGCCGGTGGCACCGGGGAGCTGTTTTTT. As protein: CASSYRPAGGTGELFF. The chain carries TRBV6-2 or TRBV6-3 and TRBJ2-2; D unclear. The CDR3 contains 16 residues. Germline V lookup: CDR1 MNHEY, CDR2 SVGEGT. V was cut by 2 bases and J by 4 bases, with 14 bases left in between.

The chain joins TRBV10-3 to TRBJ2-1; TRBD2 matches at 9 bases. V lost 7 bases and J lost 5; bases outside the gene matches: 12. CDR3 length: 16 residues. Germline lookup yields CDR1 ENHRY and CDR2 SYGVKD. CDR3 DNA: TGTGCCATCAACGGTGCTAGCGGGATATCGAACAATGAGCAGTTCTTC. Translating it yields CAINGASGISNNEQFF.

The CDR3 protein is CASRPSGGANTGELFF. CDR3 bases: TGTGCCAGCAGACCCAGCGGGGGGGCCAACACCGGGGAGCTGTTTTTT. This rearrangement joins TRBV3-1 to TRBJ2-2; 10 bases are a match to TRBD2. Per germline, CDR1 LGHDT and CDR2 YNNKEL (reference sequence). This CDR3 is 16 amino acids long. Germline trimming cut 6 bases from V and 2 bases from J; bases unmatched to any gene: 6.

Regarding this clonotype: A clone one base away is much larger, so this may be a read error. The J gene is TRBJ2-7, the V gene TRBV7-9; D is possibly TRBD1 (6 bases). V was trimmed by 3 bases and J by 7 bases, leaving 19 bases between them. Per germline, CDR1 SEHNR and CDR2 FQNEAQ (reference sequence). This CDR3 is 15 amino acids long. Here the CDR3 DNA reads TGTGCCAGCAGCTTGGGCAGGGGCGGGTTGAATGAGCAGTACTTC. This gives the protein CASSLGRGGLNEQYF. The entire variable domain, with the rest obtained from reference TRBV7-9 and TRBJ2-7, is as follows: DTGVSQNPRHKITKRGQNVTFRCDPISEHNRLYWYRQTLGQGPEFLTYFQNEAQLEKSRLLSDRFSAERPKGSFSTLEIQRTEQGDSAMYLCASSLGRGGLNEQYFGPGTRLTVT.

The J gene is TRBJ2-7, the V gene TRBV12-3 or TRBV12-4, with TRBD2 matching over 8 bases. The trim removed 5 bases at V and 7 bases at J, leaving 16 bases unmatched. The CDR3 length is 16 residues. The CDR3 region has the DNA TGTGCCAGCAGTCCCCGGAGAGCGGGGGTATACAATGAGCAGTACTTC. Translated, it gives CASSPRRAGVYNEQYF.